A single sample is the source of the 24 T cell receptor beta chains below, sequenced in a study of blood T cell repertoires in COVID-19 (dated by TCRdb to the early 2020s). Library generation was performed with the immunoSEQ multiplex PCR assay. Held by TCRdb, this immuneACCESS table contains in-frame sequences only and omits some clones. Under half of the omission traces to an unresolved V gene where checked; the cause of the rest is unknown. For this sample there are about 30,000 clones; roughly two thirds appear just once. Around 17% of the sample belongs to the ten largest clones. Sequencing was performed on peripheral blood. The receptors come from a human donor in a cohort sampled during active COVID-19.

The V gene is TRBV7-3, the J gene TRBJ1-2; 7 bases map to TRBD1. The trim removed 5 bases at V and 4 bases at J, leaving 4 bases unmatched. Germline V gene lookup returns CDR1 SGHTA and CDR2 FQGTGA. The CDR3 runs 13 residues. The CDR3 coding sequence is TGTGCCAGCAGCCCGACAGGGAGCTATGGCTACACCTTC. This sequence encodes CASSPTGSYGYTF.

The chain carries TRBV2 and TRBJ2-3; 7 nucleotides align to TRBD2. The CDR3 spans 15 residues. The junction had 9 bases not matched to a gene; V was cut back by 4 bases and J by 5 bases. Germline assignment: CDR1 SNHLY and CDR2 FYNNEI. CDR3 sequence (DNA): TGTGCCAGCAGTGTATCGGCGGGAGTGGGAGATACGCAGTATTTT. The encoded protein is CASSVSAGVGDTQYF.

In DNA form, the CDR3 reads TGTGCCAGCAGCGCAGGCCCAGTCGGTGGTCAAGAGACCCAGTACTTC. Translation: CASSAGPVGGQETQYF. This chain links TRBV9 with TRBJ2-5; D is unresolved. This CDR3 is built from 16 residues. V dropped 3 bases and J dropped 2 bases, with 17 bases sitting between them. Germline loops: CDR1 SGDLS, CDR2 YYNGEE.

The CDR3, as DNA: TGCGCCAGCAGCCAAGAACCGCAGGGGATATACAATGAGCAGTTCTTC. Protein: CASSQEPQGIYNEQFF. The chain uses TRBV4-1 and TRBJ2-1; maybe TRBD1 (6 bases). The CDR3 spans 16 residues. Germline CDR1 is MGHRA and CDR2 is YSYEKL. V was cut by 0 bases and J by 4 bases, with 13 bases left in between.

The chain is built from TRBV6-2 or TRBV6-3 and TRBJ1-2, with D perhaps TRBD1 (5 bases). CDR3 length: 14 amino acids. CDR1 is MNHEY, CDR2 SVGEGT, per germline. With 2 bases removed from V and 6 bases from J, the gap between germline ends came to 13 bases. CDR3 amino acids: CASSYPEGLNGYTF. The CDR3 DNA is TGTGCCAGCAGTTACCCGGAGGGACTAAATGGCTACACCTTC.

The sample holds one count of this clone. This rearrangement joins TRBV10-3 to TRBJ1-1; no clear D. Trimming removed 7 bases from V and 1 base from J, with 10 bases in between. This CDR3 comprises 13 residues. CDR1 is ENHRY, CDR2 SYGVKD, per germline. Here the CDR3 DNA reads TGTGCCATCAAACGAGGCCCGAACACTGAAGCTTTCTTT. Its translation is CAIKRGPNTEAFF.

CDR3 protein: CASSIRDIQLREAFF. The CDR3 bases are TGTGCCAGCAGCATCCGGGACATTCAATTGAGAGAAGCTTTCTTT. The chain combines TRBV5-5 with TRBJ1-1; D perhaps matches TRBD1 (6 bases). CDR1 is SGHKS, CDR2 YYEKEE, per germline (reference sequence). CDR3 length: 15 amino acids. V was clipped by 4 bases and J by 8 bases, with 21 bases between them.

This chain joins TRBV14 and TRBJ2-1; 7 nucleotides agree with TRBD2. V shed 0 bases, J shed 7 bases, and the junction held 6 bases outside the gene matches. The germline gives CDR1 SGHDN, CDR2 FVKESK. The CDR3 spans 15 residues. Here the CDR3 reads CASSQEVGGWNEQFF. The CDR3 DNA follows: TGTGCCAGCAGCCAAGAAGTGGGAGGGTGGAATGAGCAGTTCTTC. The full variable domain, with the rest looked up from reference TRBV14 and TRBJ2-1, is EAGVTQFPSHSVIEKGQTVTLRCDPISGHDNLYWYRRVMGKEIKFLLHFVKESKQDESGMPNNRFLAERTGGTYSTLKVQPAELEDSGVYFCASSQEVGGWNEQFFGPGTRLTVL.

This clone turned up a few times. The V gene is TRBV5-1, the J gene TRBJ2-1, with 8 nucleotides matching TRBD1. The V gene end was trimmed by 4 bases and the J gene end by 6 bases; junction bases not matched to a gene: 9. Germline CDR1 reads SGHRS; CDR2 reads YFSETQ. CDR3 length equals 15 residues. This CDR3 reads CASSVTTGALNEQFF. The CDR3, as DNA: TGCGCCAGCAGCGTAACGACAGGGGCCCTCAATGAGCAGTTCTTC.

This clone has just a few counts. The DNA for the CDR3 is TGTGCCAGCAGTTTAAACTATGAAGAGACCCAGTACTTC. Amino acids: CASSLNYEETQYF. This chain joins TRBV5-8 and TRBJ2-5; no definite D call. Between the trimmed V and J ends, which lost 5 bases and 3 bases, there was a span of 11 bases. Germline loops: CDR1 SGHTS, CDR2 YDEGEE. This CDR3 spans 13 amino acids. The variable domain in full, with the rest retrieved from reference TRBV5-8 and TRBJ2-5, is EAGVTQSPTHLIKTRGQQATLRCSPISGHTSVYWYQQALGLGLQFLLWYDEGEERNRGNFPPRFSGRQFPNYSSELNVNALELEDSALYLCASSLNYEETQYFGPGTRLLVL.

The chain is built from TRBV28 and TRBJ1-1; D is unresolved. Trimming stripped 2 bases from V and 6 bases from J, with 10 bases between. This CDR3 spans 13 amino acids. Per the germline V gene, CDR1 is MDHEN and CDR2 is SYDVKM. For the CDR3, the DNA is TGTGCCAGCAGTTTAACTGCGGCAGCTGAAGCTTTCTTT. This codes for CASSLTAAAEAFF.

J is TRBJ2-2 and V is TRBV9; D perhaps matches TRBD1 (5 bases). The length of the CDR3 is 14 residues. V lost 0 bases to trimming and J lost 11 bases, with 14 bases between them. Per germline, CDR1 SGDLS and CDR2 YYNGEE. CDR3 loop: CASSVDRAGRELFF. The CDR3 coding sequence is TGTGCCAGCAGCGTAGATAGGGCAGGGCGAGAGCTGTTTTTT.

The V and J genes are TRBV7-6 and TRBJ1-4; D not certain. Trimming took 3 bases from V and 2 from J, leaving 10 bases between them. In germline, CDR1 is SGHVS, CDR2 FNYEAQ. The CDR3 extends over 15 amino acids. The CDR3 protein is CASSLRRRTNEKLFF. CDR3 coding DNA: TGTGCCAGCAGCTTGAGGCGCCGGACTAATGAAAAACTGTTTTTT.

This clone was detected a few times. In DNA, the CDR3 is TGTGCCAGCAGCAAAAGGGGTGGCGGAACTGGCGATGAGCAGTTCTTC. Residues: CASSKRGGGTGDEQFF. The V and J genes are TRBV14 and TRBJ2-1; D perhaps matches TRBD1 (5 bases). The CDR3 has 16 amino acids. The V end was cut by 5 bases, the J end by 8 bases, with 22 bases between. From germline, CDR1 is SGHDN and CDR2 FVKESK.

The V gene is TRBV19, the J gene TRBJ1-2; 8 bases match TRBD1. Germline loops: CDR1 LNHDA, CDR2 SQIVND (reference sequence). The CDR3 is 14 residues long. The J segment lost 4 bases and the V segment lost 3 bases, leaving 4 bases of the junction unmatched. The chain's CDR3 is CASSMGTGGYGYTF. In DNA, the CDR3 is TGTGCCAGTAGTATGGGAACAGGGGGCTATGGCTACACCTTC.

CDR3 bases: TGTGCCAGCAGTTTATCGGGCCTGACGGAGCAGTACTTC. This sequence encodes CASSLSGLTEQYF. The rearrangement links TRBV27 to TRBJ2-7; D unclear. Germline V gene lookup returns CDR1 MNHEY and CDR2 SMNVEV (reference sequence). Trimming took off 0 bases at V and 7 bases at J, with 10 bases between the two ends. The CDR3 sequence is 13 residues long.

This chain uses TRBV11-3 with TRBJ2-6; the D is unclear. CDR1 is SGHNT, CDR2 YENEEA, per germline. V was cut by 9 bases and J by 2 bases, with 8 bases left in between. This CDR3 is 13 amino acids long. The CDR3 bases are TGTGCCAGTCGTGACACTGGGGCCAACGTCCTGACTTTC. It codes for CASRDTGANVLTF.

This chain connects TRBV6-1 to TRBJ1-3, with D maybe TRBD1 (6 bases). The CDR3 spans 17 residues. CDR1 MNHNS and CDR2 SASEGT come from the germline V gene. V lost 0 bases, J lost 0 bases, and 12 bases lay in between. The CDR3 loop is CASSEAHGGSSGNTIYF. CDR3 nucleotide sequence: TGTGCCAGCAGTGAAGCGCATGGGGGCAGCTCTGGAAACACCATATATTTT.

V usage is TRBV9 and J usage is TRBJ2-5, with TRBD1 matching 9 bases. The CDR3 loop spans 15 amino acids. Per germline, CDR1 SGDLS and CDR2 YYNGEE. With 4 bases clipped from V and 5 bases from J, the junction kept 9 bases outside the gene matches. The CDR3 nucleotides are TGTGCCAGCAGCTTCACCGGGACAGGGTTTGAGACCCAGTACTTC. Amino acid sequence: CASSFTGTGFETQYF. Complete variable domain (other parts from reference TRBV9 and TRBJ2-5): DSGVTQTPKHLITATGQRVTLRCSPRSGDLSVYWYQQSLDQGLQFLIQYYNGEERAKGNILERFSAQQFPDLHSELNLSSLELGDSALYFCASSFTGTGFETQYFGPGTRLLVL.

This chain joins TRBV20-1 and TRBJ2-7; tentatively, D is TRBD1 (5 bases). V was cut by 3 bases and J by 3 bases, with 12 bases left in between. Per the germline V gene, CDR1 is DFQATT and CDR2 is SNEGSKA (reference sequence). CDR3 length equals 13 residues. CDR3 sequence: CSASKAGIYEQYF. CDR3 bases: TGCAGTGCTAGTAAGGCAGGGATCTACGAGCAGTACTTC.

The genes are TRBV7-2 and TRBJ2-2; tentative D call: TRBD1 (6 bases). CDR1 is SGHTA and CDR2 is FQGNSA in the germline V gene. CDR3 size: 16 residues. V lost 1 base to trimming and J lost 7 bases, with 16 bases between them. The CDR3 sequence is CASSLVQGRIGGELFF. CDR3 DNA: TGTGCCAGCAGCTTAGTACAGGGCAGAATCGGCGGGGAGCTGTTTTTT.

This sequence joins TRBV27 and TRBJ2-1; 7 bases align to TRBD2. CDR1 is MNHEY and CDR2 is SMNVEV in the germline V gene (reference sequence). With 3 bases clipped from V and 2 bases from J, the junction kept 4 bases outside the gene matches. The CDR3 totals 15 residues. CDR3 DNA: TGTGCCAGCAGTTTTAGGCTAGCGGCCTACAATGAGCAGTTCTTC. This sequence encodes CASSFRLAAYNEQFF.

This clone is labeled as medium-sized. The gene calls are TRBV18 and TRBJ2-7; D gene unclear. V lost 5 bases to trimming and J lost 1 base, with 6 bases between them. Germline lookup yields CDR1 KGHSH and CDR2 LQKENI. The length of the CDR3 is 12 residues. CDR3 DNA: TGTGCCAGCTCAGAAGCTTCCTACGAGCAGTACTTC. It specifies CASSEASYEQYF.

V is TRBV7-9 and J is TRBJ1-2, with D perhaps matching TRBD1 (5 bases). Trimming cost V 0 bases and J 3 bases, with 17 bases left between them. The CDR3 runs to 17 residues. CDR1 and CDR2 from the germline V gene are SEHNR and FQNEAQ (reference sequence). CDR3 loop: CASSLARGSMEDYGYTF. CDR3 DNA: TGTGCCAGCAGCTTAGCGCGGGGCAGTATGGAGGACTATGGCTACACCTTC.